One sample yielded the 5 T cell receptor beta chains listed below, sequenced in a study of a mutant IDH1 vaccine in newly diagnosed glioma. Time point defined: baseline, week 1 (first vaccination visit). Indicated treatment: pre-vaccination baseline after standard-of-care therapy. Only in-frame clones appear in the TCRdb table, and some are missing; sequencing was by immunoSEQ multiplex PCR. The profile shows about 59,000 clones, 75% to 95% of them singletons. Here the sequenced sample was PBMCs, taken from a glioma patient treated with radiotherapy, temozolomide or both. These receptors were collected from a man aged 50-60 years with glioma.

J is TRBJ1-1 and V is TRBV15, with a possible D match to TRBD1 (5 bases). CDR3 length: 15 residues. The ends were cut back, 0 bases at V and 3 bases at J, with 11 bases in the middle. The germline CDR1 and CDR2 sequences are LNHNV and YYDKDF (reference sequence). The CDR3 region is CATSRDLKTDTEAFF. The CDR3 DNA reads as TGTGCCACCAGCAGAGATCTAAAGACAGACACTGAAGCTTTCTTT.

Here the CDR3 reads CASSDDLTSRNSPLHF. CDR3 nucleotide sequence: TGTGCCAGCAGCGATGACCTAACCTCGCGAAATTCACCCCTCCACTTT. The chain has TRBV7-9 and TRBJ1-6; D gene ambiguous. The CDR3 runs 16 residues. V was clipped by 5 bases and J by 7 bases, with 18 bases between them. In germline, CDR1 is SEHNR, CDR2 FQNEAQ (reference sequence).

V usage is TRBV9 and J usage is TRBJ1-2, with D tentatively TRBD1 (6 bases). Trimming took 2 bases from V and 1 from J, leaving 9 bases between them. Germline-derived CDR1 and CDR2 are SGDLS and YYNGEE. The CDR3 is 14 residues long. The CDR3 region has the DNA TGTGCCAGCAGCGTCCCACAGGGTAACTATGGCTACACCTTC. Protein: CASSVPQGNYGYTF.

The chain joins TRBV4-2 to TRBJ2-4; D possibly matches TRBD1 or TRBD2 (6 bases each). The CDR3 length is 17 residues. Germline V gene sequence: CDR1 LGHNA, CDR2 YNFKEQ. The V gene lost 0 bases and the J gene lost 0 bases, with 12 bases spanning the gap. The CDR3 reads CASSQELRGVAKNIQYF. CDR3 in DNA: TGTGCCAGCAGCCAAGAGTTGAGGGGGGTAGCCAAAAACATTCAGTACTTC.

The CDR3 DNA is TGCAGCGTTGTAGCGAGACAGGCGTACACTGAAGCTTTCTTT. Translating gives CSVVARQAYTEAFF. The V call is TRBV29-1, the J call TRBJ1-1, with D maybe TRBD1 (6 bases). This CDR3 has 14 amino acids. Germline lookup yields CDR1 SQVTM and CDR2 ANQGSEA. Trimming cost V 4 bases and J 3 bases, with 15 bases left between them. Full variable domain (missing parts from reference TRBV29-1 and TRBJ1-1): SAVISQKPSRDICQRGTSLTIQCQVDSQVTMMFWYRQQPGQSLTLIATANQGSEATYESGFVIDKFPISRPNLTFSTLTVSNMSPEDSSIYLCSVVARQAYTEAFFGQGTRLTVV.